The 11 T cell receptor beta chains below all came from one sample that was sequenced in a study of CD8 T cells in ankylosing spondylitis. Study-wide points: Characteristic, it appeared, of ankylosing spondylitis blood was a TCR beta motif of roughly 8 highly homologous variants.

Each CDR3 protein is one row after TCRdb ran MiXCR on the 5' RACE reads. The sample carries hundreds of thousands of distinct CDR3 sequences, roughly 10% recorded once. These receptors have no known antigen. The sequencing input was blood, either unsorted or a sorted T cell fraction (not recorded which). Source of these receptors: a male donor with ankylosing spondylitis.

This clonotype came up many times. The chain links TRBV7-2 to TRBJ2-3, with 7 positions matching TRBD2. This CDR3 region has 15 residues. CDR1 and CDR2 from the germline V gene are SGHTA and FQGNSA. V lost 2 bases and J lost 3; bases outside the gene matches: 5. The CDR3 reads CASSLRGSGTDTQYF. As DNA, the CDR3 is TGTGCCAGCAGCTTACGCGGGAGTGGAACAGATACGCAGTATTTT.

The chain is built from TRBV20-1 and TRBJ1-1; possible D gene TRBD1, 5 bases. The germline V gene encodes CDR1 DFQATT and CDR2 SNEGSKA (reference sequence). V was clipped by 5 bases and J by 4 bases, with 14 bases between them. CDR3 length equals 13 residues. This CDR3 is CSAGGEVGTEAFF. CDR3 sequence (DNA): TGCAGTGCTGGGGGTGAGGTGGGCACTGAAGCTTTCTTT.

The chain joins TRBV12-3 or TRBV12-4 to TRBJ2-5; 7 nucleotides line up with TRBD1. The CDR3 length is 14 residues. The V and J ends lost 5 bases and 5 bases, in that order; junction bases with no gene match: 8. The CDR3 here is CASSPRTGWETQYF. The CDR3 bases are TGTGCCAGCAGTCCCAGGACAGGTTGGGAGACCCAGTACTTC.

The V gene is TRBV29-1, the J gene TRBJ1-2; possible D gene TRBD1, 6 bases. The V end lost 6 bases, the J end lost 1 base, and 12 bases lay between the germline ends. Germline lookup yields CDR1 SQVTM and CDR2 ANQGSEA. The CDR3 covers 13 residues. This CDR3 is CSVTGQNNYGYTF. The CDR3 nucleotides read TGCAGCGTAACCGGACAGAATAACTATGGCTACACCTTC.

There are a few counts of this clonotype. The CDR3 loop reads CASRGETRREQFF. The DNA of the CDR3 is TGTGCCAGCAGGGGCGAGACTAGGCGAGAACAGTTCTTC. V and J are TRBV6-1 and TRBJ2-1; D may be TRBD2 (6 bases). CDR3 size: 13 residues. The germline CDR1 and CDR2 sequences are MNHNS and SASEGT. The V end lost 6 bases, the J end lost 13 bases, and 19 bases lay between the germline ends.

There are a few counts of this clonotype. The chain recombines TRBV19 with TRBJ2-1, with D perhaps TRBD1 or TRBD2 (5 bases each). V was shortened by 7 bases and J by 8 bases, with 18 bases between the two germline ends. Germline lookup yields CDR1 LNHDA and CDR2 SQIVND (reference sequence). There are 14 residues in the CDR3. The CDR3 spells CASKVLGEGDEQFF. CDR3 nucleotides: TGTGCCAGTAAGGTCCTCGGGGAAGGGGATGAGCAGTTCTTC.

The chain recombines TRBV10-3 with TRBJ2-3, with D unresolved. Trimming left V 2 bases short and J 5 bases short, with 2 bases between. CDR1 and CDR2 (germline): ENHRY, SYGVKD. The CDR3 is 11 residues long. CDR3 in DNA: TGTGCCATCAGTGAGAGAGATACGCAGTATTTT. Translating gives CAISERDTQYF.

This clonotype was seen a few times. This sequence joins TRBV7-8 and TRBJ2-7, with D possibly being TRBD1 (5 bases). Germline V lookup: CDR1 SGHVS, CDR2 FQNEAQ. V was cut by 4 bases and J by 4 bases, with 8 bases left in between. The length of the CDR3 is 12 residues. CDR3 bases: TGTGCCAGCAGCTGGCAGGGTTACGAGCAGTACTTC. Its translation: CASSWQGYEQYF.

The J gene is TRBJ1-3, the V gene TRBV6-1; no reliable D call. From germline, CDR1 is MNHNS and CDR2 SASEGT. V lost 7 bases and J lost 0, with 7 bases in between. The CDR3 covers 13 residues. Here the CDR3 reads CASTTYSGNTIYF. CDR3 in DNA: TGTGCCAGCACCACTTACTCTGGAAACACCATATATTTT.

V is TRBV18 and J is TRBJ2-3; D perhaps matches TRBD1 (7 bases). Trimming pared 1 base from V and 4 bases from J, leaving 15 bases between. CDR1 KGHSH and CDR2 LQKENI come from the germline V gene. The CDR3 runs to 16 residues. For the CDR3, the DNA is TGTGCCAGCTCACCACGTGGAGGGGGCGGTTCAGATACGCAGTATTTT. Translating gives CASSPRGGGGSDTQYF.

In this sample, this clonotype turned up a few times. The CDR3 DNA reads as TGTGCCTGGAGCCACATGGGCATCTCTGGGGCCAACGTCCTGACTTTC. It translates to CAWSHMGISGANVLTF. This chain links TRBV30 with TRBJ2-6; no firm D call. The CDR3 runs 16 residues. Germline CDR1 reads GTSNPN; CDR2 reads SVGIG (reference sequence). Trimming removed 3 bases at V and 0 bases at J, with 12 bases between.